This T cell receptor (beta chain) is from a study of Graves' ophthalmopathy and Graves' hyperthyroidism. Study outcomes and limitations: The model predicted ophthalmopathy progression with roughly 70% sensitivity and 72.22% specificity. Between ophthalmopathy and stable hyperthyroidism, a 13-signature model drew a separation with roughly 88% sensitivity and around 80% specificity. Blood also held most thyroid clonotypes expanded above 0.001 frequency.

This clonotype was detected many times. The antigen is not known. This CDR3 spans 14 amino acids. V lost 1 base, J lost 0 bases, and 10 bases lay in between. Per germline, CDR1 DFQATT and CDR2 SNEGSKA (reference sequence). Someone took the PBMCs out of more than 9 ml of fresh peripheral blood. TCR beta CDR3 regions were amplified from RNA transcripts. First-round RT-PCR relied on HTBI primers, and a second-round multiplex PCR came next. TCRdb called the multiplex PCR reads again in MiXCR, with one record for every CDR3 protein. The data contain approximately 380,000 distinct CDR3 sequences, 20% to 25% of them singletons.

The TCR was taken from a woman between 18 and 29 years old with stable Graves' hyperthyroidism. V usage is TRBV20-1 and J usage is TRBJ2-7; D is uncertain. Sequencing used peripheral blood. CDR3 in amino acids: CSARGTRNSYEQYF. The CDR3 coding sequence is TGCAGTGCTAGAGGGACGCGTAACTCCTACGAGCAGTACTTC.